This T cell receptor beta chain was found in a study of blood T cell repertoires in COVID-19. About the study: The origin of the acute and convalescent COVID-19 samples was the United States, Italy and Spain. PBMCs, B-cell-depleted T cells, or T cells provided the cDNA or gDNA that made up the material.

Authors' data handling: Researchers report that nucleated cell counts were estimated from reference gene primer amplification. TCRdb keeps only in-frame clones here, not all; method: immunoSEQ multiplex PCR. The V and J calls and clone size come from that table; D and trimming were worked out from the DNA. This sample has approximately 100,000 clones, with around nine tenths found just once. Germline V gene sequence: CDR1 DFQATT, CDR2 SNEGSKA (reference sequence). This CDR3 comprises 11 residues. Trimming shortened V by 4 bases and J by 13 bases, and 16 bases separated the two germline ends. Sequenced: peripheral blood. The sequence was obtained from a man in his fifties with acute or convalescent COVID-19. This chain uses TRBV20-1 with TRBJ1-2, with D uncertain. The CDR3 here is CSAMGGPLCTF. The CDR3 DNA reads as TGCAGTGCTATGGGAGGTCCGCTCTGCACCTTC.